This T cell receptor beta chain was found in a study of tumor-infiltrating lymphocytes in localized non-small cell lung cancer. Study as a whole: The cohort mixed smokers and never-smokers, several histologies, and some post-neoadjuvant-chemotherapy samples. From each patient, both tumor and uninvolved lung, non-adjacent to tumor, were sampled. General study results and limits: Compared with uninvolved lung, tumors showed higher T cell infiltration by TCRbeta sequencing. Not all patients were TCR sequenced, owing to tissue quantity.

Losses at the gene ends were 0 bases for V and 9 bases for J; bases not matched to a gene: 7. Looked up from germline, CDR1 is SGHNT and CDR2 is YYREEE (reference sequence). The CDR3 loop spans 15 amino acids. TCRdb's table, derived via immunoSEQ multiplex PCR, lists solely in-frame clones and lacks some. The sample carries roughly 8,900 clones, roughly two thirds recorded once. As to this clone: Its specificity is unknown.

Sequenced input: uninvolved lung tissue not adjacent to the tumor. The TCR originated in a human donor with non-small cell lung cancer. The chain has TRBV5-4 and TRBJ2-4, with 9 bases lining up with TRBD2. The CDR3 here is CASSLEGTSSVIQYF. The CDR3 nucleotides read TGTGCCAGCAGCTTGGAAGGGACTAGCAGTGTCATTCAGTACTTC.